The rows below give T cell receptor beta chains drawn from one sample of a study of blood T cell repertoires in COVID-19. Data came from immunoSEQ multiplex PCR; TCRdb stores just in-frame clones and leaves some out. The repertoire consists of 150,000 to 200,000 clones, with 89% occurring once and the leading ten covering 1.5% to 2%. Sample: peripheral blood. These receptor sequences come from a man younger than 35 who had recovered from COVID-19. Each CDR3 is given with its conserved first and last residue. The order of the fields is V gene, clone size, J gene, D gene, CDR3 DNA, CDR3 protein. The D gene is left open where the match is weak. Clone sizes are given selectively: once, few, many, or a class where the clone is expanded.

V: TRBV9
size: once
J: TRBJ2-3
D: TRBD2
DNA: TGTGCCAGCAGCGTAACGGAGCGGGACACAGATACGCAGTATTTT
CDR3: CASSVTERDTDTQYF

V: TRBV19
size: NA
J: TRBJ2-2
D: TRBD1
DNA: TGTGCCAGTAGTATCGTCGACAGGGACACCGGGGAGCTGTTTTTT
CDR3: CASSIVDRDTGELFF

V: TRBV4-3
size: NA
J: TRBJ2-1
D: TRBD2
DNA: TGCGCCAGCAGCCGGGGGCTAGCGGGAGGGCCTGATGAGCAGTTCTTC
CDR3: CASSRGLAGGPDEQFF

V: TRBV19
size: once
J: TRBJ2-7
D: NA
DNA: TGTGCCAGTAGTATCACTGACACGCCCTCCTACGAGCAGTACTTC
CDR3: CASSITDTPSYEQYF

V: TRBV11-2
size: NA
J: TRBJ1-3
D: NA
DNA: TGTGCCAGCACCAAAACAGGAACTGGAAACACCATATATTTT
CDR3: CASTKTGTGNTIYF

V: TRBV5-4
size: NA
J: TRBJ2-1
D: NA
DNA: TGTGCCAGCAACGTGATGTATAGAGTCTATGAGCAGTTCTTC
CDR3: CASNVMYRVYEQFF

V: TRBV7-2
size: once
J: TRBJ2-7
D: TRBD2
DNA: TGTGCCAGCAGCCGCGGACTAGCGGGAGGGTACGAGCAGTACTTC
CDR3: CASSRGLAGGYEQYF

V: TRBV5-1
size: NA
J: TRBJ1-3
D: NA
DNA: TGCGCCAGCAGCTTGGGGCCTCAGGGCTCTGGAAACACCATATATTTT
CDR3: CASSLGPQGSGNTIYF

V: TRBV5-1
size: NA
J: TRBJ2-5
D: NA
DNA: TGCGCCAGCACTTCAGGGGCGAGGGACGCAGAGACCCAGTACTTC
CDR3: CASTSGARDAETQYF

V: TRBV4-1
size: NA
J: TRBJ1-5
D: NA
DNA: TGCGCCAGCAGCCAAGAATTGGGGACTTTATGGCCCCAGCATTTT
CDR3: CASSQELGTLWPQHF

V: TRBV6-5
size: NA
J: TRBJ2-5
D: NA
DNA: TGTGCCAGCACTCGTAGGGGGACCCAGTACTTC
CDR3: CASTRRGTQYF

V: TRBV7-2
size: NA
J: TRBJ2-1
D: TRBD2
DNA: TGTGCCAGCAGCTTAGTGGGACTAGCGGGAGTAGAGCAGTTCTTC
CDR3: CASSLVGLAGVEQFF

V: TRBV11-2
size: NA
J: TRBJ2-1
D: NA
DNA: TGTGCCAGCAGCTTAGCAGGGGTAGGCTACAATGAGCAGTTCTTC
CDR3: CASSLAGVGYNEQFF

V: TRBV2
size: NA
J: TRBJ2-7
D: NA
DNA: TGTGCCAGCAGTCGGGGTCCGGGCGCATACGAGCAGTACTTC
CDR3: CASSRGPGAYEQYF

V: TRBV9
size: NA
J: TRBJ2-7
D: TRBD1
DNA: TGTGCCAGCAGCGTGGGACAGGGACCCCTCTACGAGCAGTACTTC
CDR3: CASSVGQGPLYEQYF

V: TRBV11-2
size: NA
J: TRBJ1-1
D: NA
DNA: TGTGCCAGCAGCTTAGCTCGAGGGGGCACTGAAGCTTTCTTT
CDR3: CASSLARGGTEAFF

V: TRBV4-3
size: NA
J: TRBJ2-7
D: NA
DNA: TGCGCCAGCAGCCAAGATCTAGGGGCCCACGAGCAGTACTTC
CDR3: CASSQDLGAHEQYF

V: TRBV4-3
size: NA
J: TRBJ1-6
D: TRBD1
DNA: TGCGCCAGCAGCGGGACCGGGACAGGGGAGTCACCCCTCCACTTT
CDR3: CASSGTGTGESPLHF

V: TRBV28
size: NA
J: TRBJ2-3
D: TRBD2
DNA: TGTGCCAGCAGTTTCGGGGAGGGAACGAGGTTACATACGCAGTATTTT
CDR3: CASSFGEGTRLHTQYF

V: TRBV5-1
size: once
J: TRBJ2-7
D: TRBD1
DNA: TGCGCCAGCAGCTTGGAGGGCAGGGGGCTGGGGGAGCAGTACTTC
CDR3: CASSLEGRGLGEQYF